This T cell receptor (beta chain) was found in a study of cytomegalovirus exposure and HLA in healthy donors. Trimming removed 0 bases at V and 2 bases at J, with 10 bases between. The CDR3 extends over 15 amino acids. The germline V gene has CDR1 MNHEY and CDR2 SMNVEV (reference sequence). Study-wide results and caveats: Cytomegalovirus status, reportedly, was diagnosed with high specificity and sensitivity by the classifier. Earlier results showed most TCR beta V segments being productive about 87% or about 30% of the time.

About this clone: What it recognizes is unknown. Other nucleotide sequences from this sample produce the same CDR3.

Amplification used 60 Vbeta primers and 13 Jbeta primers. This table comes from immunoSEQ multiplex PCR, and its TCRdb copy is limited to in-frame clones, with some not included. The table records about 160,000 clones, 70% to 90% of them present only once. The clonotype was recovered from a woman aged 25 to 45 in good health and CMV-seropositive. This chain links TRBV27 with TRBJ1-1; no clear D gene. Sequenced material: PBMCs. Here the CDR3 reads CASSLSAGLNTEAFF. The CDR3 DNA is TGTGCCAGCAGTTTATCAGCAGGATTAAACACTGAAGCTTTCTTT.